This T cell receptor (beta chain) was retrieved from a study of blood T cell repertoires in COVID-19 (dated by TCRdb to about 2020). Broadly, across the study: Samples covering the acute and convalescent phases of COVID-19 were provided by collaborators in the United States, Italy and Spain. The material from the prospective study consisted of cDNA or gDNA derived from T cells, B-cell-depleted T cells, or PBMCs. Where HLA class I and class II types were available, the types were taken from metadata supplied by the sample provider, not from assay-based typing. Samples came from the ongoing ImmuneRACE study (first 160 participants) plus 1,254 subjects from 6 global collaborators. The dataset comprised deeply sampled blood TCRbeta repertoires from subjects exposed to, actively infected with, or recovered from COVID-19. A de-identified subject ID, COVID-19 status, age in years and sex were almost always included in the sample metadata. The repertoires were released in a freely available public database meant as a resource for research on the immune response to SARS-CoV-2.

TCRbeta CDR3 regions were amplified from genomic DNA using the immunoSEQ Assay, a bias-controlled multiplex PCR. On the study's bioinformatics: Nucleated cell counts per sample were estimated from amplification of reference gene primers within the assay. Sequence reads were collapsed and filtered to measure the absolute abundance of every unique TCRbeta CDR3 rearrangement. Productive Simpson clonality was computed per sample as the square root of Simpson's diversity index over productive rearrangements. TCRdb limited this immuneACCESS table to in-frame rearrangements with V and J called. A share of clones is missing; checked studies link under half to unresolved V genes, and the rest is unexplained. That table gives V, J and clone size, and the DNA gave D and trimming. The sample data list 200,000 to 250,000 clones, and about 86% of these were observed just once. About 8.9% of the sample comes from the top ten.

The CDR3 covers 14 residues, taking in both the cysteine and the phenylalanine. Just CDR3 DNA is preserved here, 42 bases in frame from base 1. V and J lose 5 bases and 4 bases, and a span of 13 bases separates them. CDR1 and CDR2 are drawn from the germline V gene (reference sequence): SEHNR, FQNEAQ. A word on this clone: The antigen it binds to is not known. Base qualities are not provided; no much larger clone lies one nucleotide away.

In the prospective study, participants were roughly 18 to 95 years old, resided in approximately 22 geographic areas of the United States, and were enrolled through a virtual design. Cohort assignment in the prospective study relied on participant-reported clinical history from a screening survey and a study questionnaire. In the prospective study, mobile phlebotomists collected whole blood, serum and a nasopharyngeal or oropharyngeal swab from each participant. Additional blood draws and questionnaires over an approximately two-month period could optionally be provided by prospective study participants. Blood samples from the prospective study were shipped frozen or at room temperature prior to DNA extraction. What the authors observed across the whole study: Clinical and demographic metadata were provided uncurated, with the amount varying by source and participant.

The sequencing sample was made of PBMCs or T cells enriched from blood (not recorded which). This clonotype was sampled from a woman aged 50 to 60 with acute COVID-19. The chain is assembled from TRBV7-9 and TRBJ2-3, with a weak D call of TRBD1 (5 bases match). The nucleotide sequence is given as TGTGCCAGCAGCCTAAATCAGGGCGCAGATACGCAGTATTTT. This translates into CASSLNQGADTQYF.